Below, 16 T cell receptor beta chains from the same sample are listed, as sequenced in a study of blood T cell repertoires in COVID-19. TCRdb's table, derived via immunoSEQ multiplex PCR, lists solely in-frame clones and lacks some. The table has roughly 100,000 clones, about 72% seen once. What was sequenced was peripheral blood. These TCRs come from a man in his fifties or sixties with active or convalescent COVID-19.

In its sample, this clone was seen once. The chain couples TRBV2 to TRBJ1-2, with D unresolved. V lost 6 bases and J 7 bases, leaving 15 bases between the germline ends. Germline CDR1 is SNHLY and CDR2 is FYNNEI. This CDR3 spans 13 amino acids. The CDR3 sequence is CASRGGQVVGYTF. The CDR3 DNA reads as TGTGCCAGCAGAGGAGGTCAGGTTGTTGGCTACACCTTC.

The chain links TRBV6-6 to TRBJ2-1, with 8 bases aligning to TRBD1. CDR1 is MNHNY, CDR2 SVGAGI, per germline (reference sequence). The V segment lost 2 bases and the J segment 6 bases; nucleotides outside the gene matches: 6. This CDR3 spans 15 amino acids. CDR3 DNA: TGTGCCAGCAGTTACAGTGGGACAGGAGGCAATGAGCAGTTCTTC. It yields the protein CASSYSGTGGNEQFF.

This chain links TRBV7-2 with TRBJ2-2, with D possibly being TRBD2 (5 bases). The CDR3 is 15 amino acids. Germline V CDR1 and CDR2: SGHTA, FQGNSA. Trimming stripped 1 base from V and 6 bases from J, with 12 bases between. The CDR3 sequence is CASSLVGGVAGELFF. DNA for the CDR3: TGTGCCAGCAGCTTAGTAGGAGGTGTAGCCGGGGAGCTGTTTTTT.

This clone was detected a few times. The rearrangement joins TRBV2 to TRBJ2-2; D is ambiguous. V gave up 5 bases and J gave up 5 bases, with 12 bases separating them. Germline lookup yields CDR1 SNHLY and CDR2 FYNNEI. This CDR3 is built from 14 residues. The CDR3 DNA sequence: TGTGCCAGCAGTTCCCGATATACTACCGGGGAGCTGTTTTTT. Amino acid sequence: CASSSRYTTGELFF.

The rearrangement uses TRBV19 and TRBJ2-2; TRBD1 aligns across 7 bases. The V gene end was trimmed by 6 bases and the J gene end by 1 base; junction bases not matched to a gene: 8. Per the germline V gene, CDR1 is LNHDA and CDR2 is SQIVND (reference sequence). The CDR3 is 16 residues long. CDR3 coding DNA: TGTGCCAGTAGACGGGTTCCAGGGGGGAACACCGGGGAGCTGTTTTTT. As protein: CASRRVPGGNTGELFF.

This chain connects TRBV28 to TRBJ2-1; D gene uncertain. The CDR3 runs 16 residues. CDR1 is MDHEN, CDR2 SYDVKM, per germline. V dropped 3 bases and J dropped 7 bases, with 19 bases sitting between them. The CDR3 reads CASSLHKRSRVNEQFF. CDR3 DNA: TGTGCCAGCAGTTTGCACAAGAGGTCTCGGGTGAATGAGCAGTTCTTC.

This clone showed up just once. The chain employs TRBV28 and TRBJ1-5, with a tentative D call TRBD1 (5 bases). Trimming cost V 5 bases and J 2 bases, with 16 bases left between them. CDR3 length equals 16 residues. Germline values: CDR1 MDHEN, CDR2 SYDVKM. The CDR3: CASSRGRRAGNQPQHF. CDR3 nucleotides: TGTGCCAGCAGTAGGGGTAGAAGGGCTGGCAATCAGCCCCAGCATTTT.

The J gene is TRBJ2-3, the V gene TRBV18; 9 bases are a match to TRBD2. The junction had 7 bases not matched to a gene; V was cut back by 0 bases and J by 6 bases. The CDR3 extends over 16 amino acids. CDR1 and CDR2 from the germline V gene are KGHSH and LQKENI. CDR3: CASSPPPGLASDTQYF. CDR3 nucleotides: TGTGCCAGCTCACCACCCCCGGGACTAGCATCGGATACGCAGTATTTT.

This clone was counted only a few times. The chain employs TRBV18 and TRBJ2-2, with TRBD2 matching 9 bases. With 7 bases clipped from V and 3 bases from J, the junction kept 9 bases outside the gene matches. The CDR3 has 16 amino acids. Germline CDR1 KGHSH, CDR2 LQKENI. CDR3 in amino acids: CASYLSLAGYTGELFF. CDR3 DNA: TGTGCCAGCTACCTCTCGCTAGCGGGGTACACCGGGGAGCTGTTTTTT.

The J gene is TRBJ1-3, the V gene TRBV19; no definite D call. CDR3 length equals 13 residues. Trimming pared 5 bases from V and 0 bases from J, leaving 5 bases between. Germline CDR1 and CDR2: LNHDA and SQIVND (reference sequence). This CDR3 reads CASSPYSGNTIYF. In DNA, the CDR3 is TGTGCCAGTAGTCCTTACTCTGGAAACACCATATATTTT. The full variable domain, in which reference TRBV19 and TRBJ1-3 provide the parts outside the CDR3, is DGGITQSPKYLFRKEGQNVTLSCEQNLNHDAMYWYRQDPGQGLRLIYYSQIVNDFQKGDIAEGYSVSREKKESFPLTVTSAQKNPTAFYLCASSPYSGNTIYFGEGSWLTVV.

This clone occurred a few times. V and J are TRBV30 and TRBJ2-1, with 7 bases lining up with TRBD1. The CDR3 contains 13 residues. After removal of 3 bases from V and 3 bases from J, the junction contained 2 bases not matched to a gene. CDR1 GTSNPN and CDR2 SVGIG come from the germline V gene (reference sequence). CDR3 nucleotide sequence: TGTGCCTGGAGCCGGGACAGCTACAATGAGCAGTTCTTC. Its translation is CAWSRDSYNEQFF.

This clone was counted only a few times. V and J are TRBV9 and TRBJ2-1, with 12 nucleotides matching TRBD1. This CDR3 region has 15 residues. With V trimmed by 2 bases and J by 9 bases, 6 bases remained unmatched. Per germline, CDR1 SGDLS and CDR2 YYNGEE. CDR3 sequence: CASSVPGQGAAEQFF. In DNA form, the CDR3 reads TGTGCCAGCAGCGTTCCGGGACAGGGGGCTGCTGAGCAGTTCTTC.

The CDR3 DNA reads TGTGCCAGCAGCGAGGGTGATGGACTAGCCGCCGGCTACGAGCAGTACTTC. Protein sequence: CASSEGDGLAAGYEQYF. The V gene is TRBV9, the J gene TRBJ2-7, with 8 bases identical to TRBD2. CDR1 is SGDLS, CDR2 YYNGEE, per germline. V lost 3 bases, J lost 3 bases, and 14 bases stayed unmatched. This CDR3 has 17 amino acids. Full variable domain (outside the CDR3, taken from reference TRBV9 and TRBJ2-7): DSGVTQTPKHLITATGQRVTLRCSPRSGDLSVYWYQQSLDQGLQFLIQYYNGEERAKGNILERFSAQQFPDLHSELNLSSLELGDSALYFCASSEGDGLAAGYEQYFGPGTRLTVT.

The rearrangement joins TRBV3-1 (or the pseudogene TRBV3-2) to TRBJ2-5, with 10 bases identical to TRBD2. V lost 5 bases, J lost 4 bases, and 19 bases stayed unmatched. CDR3 length: 19 amino acids. Germline V gene sequence: CDR1 LGHDT, CDR2 YNNKEL (reference sequence). The DNA of the CDR3 is TGTGCCAGCAGCGCACTGTTTCTAGCGGGAGACACCGGAGGAGAGACCCAGTACTTC. It codes for CASSALFLAGDTGGETQYF.

This clone was counted a few times. The V call is TRBV28, the J call TRBJ2-3; TRBD2 is a possible D gene (5 bases). Trimming took 6 bases from V and 6 from J, leaving 19 bases between them. This CDR3 has 15 amino acids. The germline V gene encodes CDR1 MDHEN and CDR2 SYDVKM. In DNA, the CDR3 is TGTGCCAGCAGCCCTTCCGGGGTTCTGGCGGATACGCAGTATTTT. Protein: CASSPSGVLADTQYF.

The CDR3 spells CASSFPGSAQYF. The CDR3 DNA follows: TGTGCCAGCAGTTTCCCAGGGTCGGCCCAGTACTTC. This chain uses TRBV12-3 or TRBV12-4 with TRBJ2-5; weak D call: TRBD1 (5 bases). CDR3 length: 12 amino acids. V was cut by 3 bases and J by 9 bases, with 11 bases left in between.